The text below deals with one TCR beta chain. Its antigen is currently unknown. V lost 6 bases, J lost 3 bases, and 3 bases stayed unmatched. The CDR3 runs to 12 residues. The germline V gene has CDR1 SQVTM and CDR2 ANQGSEA. Assay used: immunoSEQ multiplex PCR; TCRdb lists only in-frame clones, some missing. The repertoire holds around 110,000 clones, with approximately 83% as singletons. The sample originates from a study of T cell responses to AZD1222 COVID-19 vaccine. Points from the study as a whole: Reportedly, close to half of spike-specific TCRs are directed against unmutated variant regions. Spike-specific TCR depth and breadth grew after two AZD1222 doses. White British donors predominated, females outnumbered males, and clonal diversity was possibly underestimated. CD4 TCRs associated with vaccination spanned spike, dominating at 160-218 and 743-854.

This specimen was peripheral blood, taken on day 0 of MenACWY control vaccination. The TCR originated in an adult in good health. The J gene is TRBJ1-2, the V gene TRBV29-1; 8 nucleotides match TRBD1. In DNA, the CDR3 is TGCAGCGTCCTGACAGGGGACTATGGCTACACCTTC. Translating it yields CSVLTGDYGYTF.